The 9 T cell receptor beta chains in this list originate from one sample, sequenced in a study of glioma-infiltrating T cells. Using RNA template, CDR3s of TCR alpha and beta were amplified with iRepertoire arm-PCR. TCRdb reprocessed the multiplex PCR reads with MiXCR, giving one entry per CDR3 protein. This table has some 120,000 distinct CDR3 sequences, approximately 25% appearing once. Sequencing used glioma tissue, nonneoplastic brain tissue, or PBMCs (not recorded which). The origin of the receptors is a human donor with low-grade glioma or glioblastoma, undergoing nonglioma brain surgery, or in good health (not recorded which).

About this clonotype: Compared with germline, one end of the junction differs, possibly owing to a read error. The chain joins TRBV12-3 or TRBV12-4 to TRBJ2-3, with a possible D match to TRBD1 (6 bases). This CDR3 comprises 14 residues. CDR3 in amino acids: CASSSRGGPDTEYF. The CDR3 region has the DNA TGTGCCAGCAGTTCAAGAGGGGGTCCAGATACGGAGTATTTT.

This clonotype was recorded many times. The J gene is TRBJ2-1, the V gene TRBV6-1, with a possible D match to TRBD1 (5 bases). Germline-derived CDR1 and CDR2 are MNHNS and SASEGT. Trimming took off 7 bases at V and 6 bases at J, with 13 bases between the two ends. This CDR3 spans 13 amino acids. The DNA for the CDR3 is TGTGCCAGCACGTCGACTCAGGGCAATGAGCAGTTCTTC. This gives the protein CASTSTQGNEQFF.

J is TRBJ1-4 and V is TRBV28; no reliable D call. Per germline, CDR1 MDHEN and CDR2 SYDVKM. V dropped 9 bases and J dropped 0 bases, with 17 bases sitting between them. The CDR3 consists of 16 residues. The CDR3, as DNA: TGTGCCAGAAGCTCAACCTGGGAGGCAACTAATGAAAAACTGTTTTTT. Residues: CARSSTWEATNEKLFF.

This clonotype was seen just once. The germline gene is not matched at one end of the junction; a read error may be the cause. The chain employs TRBV20-1 and TRBJ2-3; 8 bases map to TRBD2. Germline CDR1 and CDR2: DFQATT and SNEGSKA (reference sequence). CDR3 length equals 12 residues. The DNA for the CDR3 is TGCGGTGCTAGCGGGCCCGCAGATACGAAGTATTTT. It is translated as CGASGPADTKYF.

This clonotype was seen ten or more times. The chain carries TRBV25-1 and TRBJ2-5, with 10 bases identical to TRBD2. There are 14 residues in the CDR3. J lost 6 bases, V lost 1 base, and 2 bases had no gene match. Germline values: CDR1 MGHDK, CDR2 SYGVNS. The CDR3 spells CASSESSGRQTQYF. Written as DNA, the CDR3 is TGTGCCAGCAGTGAATCTAGCGGGAGACAGACCCAGTACTTC.

This clonotype occurred many times. The chain carries TRBV20-1 and TRBJ1-5; D ambiguous. The CDR3 length is 12 residues. V gave up 4 bases and J gave up 2 bases, with 6 bases separating them. CDR1 and CDR2 from the germline V gene are DFQATT and SNEGSKA (reference sequence). The CDR3 is CSAKGGNQPQHF. CDR3 sequence (DNA): TGCAGTGCTAAGGGTGGCAATCAGCCCCAGCATTTT.

This clonotype was observed at least ten times. The chain employs TRBV6-6 and TRBJ1-5; 9 nucleotides agree with TRBD1. CDR1 is MNHNY and CDR2 is SVGAGI in the germline V gene (reference sequence). CDR3 length equals 14 residues. Losses at the gene ends were 2 bases for V and 6 bases for J; bases not matched to a gene: 2. The CDR3 here is CASSYTGGRQPQHF. The DNA of the CDR3 is TGTGCCAGCAGTTACACAGGGGGCCGTCAGCCCCAGCATTTT.

This clonotype was counted ten times or more. This sequence joins TRBV2 and TRBJ2-7, with 12 bases matching TRBD2. Germline V gene lookup returns CDR1 SNHLY and CDR2 FYNNEI. V shed 7 bases and J 1 base; nucleotides not matched to a gene: 5. The CDR3 has 15 residues. As DNA, the CDR3 is TGTGCCAGCACTAGCGGGAGGGCCGGGTCCTACGAGCAGTACTTC. It is translated as CASTSGRAGSYEQYF.

Notes on this clonotype: One end of the junction does not line up with germline, which may come from a read error. The CDR3 spells CASSRSTGGYNQPKHF. The CDR3 nucleotides are TGCGCCAGCAGCCGATCGACAGGGGGATACAATCAGCCCAAGCATTTT. V usage is TRBV4-3 and J usage is TRBJ1-5; TRBD1 agrees at 9 bases. The germline V gene encodes CDR1 LGHNA and CDR2 YSLEER. This CDR3 is built from 16 residues.